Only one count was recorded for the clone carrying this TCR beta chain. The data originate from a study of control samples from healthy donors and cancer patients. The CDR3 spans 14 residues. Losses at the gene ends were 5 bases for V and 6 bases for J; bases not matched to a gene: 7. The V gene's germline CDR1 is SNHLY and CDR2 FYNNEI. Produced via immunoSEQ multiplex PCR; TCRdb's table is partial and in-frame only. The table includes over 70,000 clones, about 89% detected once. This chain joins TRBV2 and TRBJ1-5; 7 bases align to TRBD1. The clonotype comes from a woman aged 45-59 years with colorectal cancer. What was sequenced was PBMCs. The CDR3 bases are TGTGCCAGCAGTTCAGACAGGGCTCGTCAGCCCCAGCATTTT. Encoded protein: CASSSDRARQPQHF.